Below, one TCR beta chain is given with its context. The antigen is not known. This sample was included in a study of blood T cells in healthy people across ages. Germline V gene lookup returns CDR1 MDHEN and CDR2 SYDVKM. The length of the CDR3 is 16 residues. The V gene lost 4 bases and the J gene lost 5 bases, with 20 bases spanning the gap. Primers used in a second PCR of roughly 6 to 11 cycles were a sample-barcoded 5' primer and a J-beta primer mix. A tag from a template-switch adaptor with 12 random nucleotides marked each cDNA molecule. CDR3-containing paired-end reads numbering at least 2.5 million came from each sample. TCRdb re-analysed the 5' RACE reads in MiXCR, keeping a single row per CDR3 protein. The sample lists 700,000 to 900,000 distinct CDR3 sequences; roughly 24% were seen once. Study-wide points: It was found that TCR beta diversity correlated strongly with the percentage of naive T cells.

The sample was also linked to a second study, of T cells of mothers and their children.

The material sequenced was blood. The chain combines TRBV28 with TRBJ2-5; D perhaps matches TRBD1 (6 bases). This TCR was recovered from a boy between 10 and 17 years old in good health. CDR3 bases: TGTGCCAGCAGTTCCCTAGTTAAGGGGGTGGAGGAGACCCAGTACTTC. Amino acid sequence: CASSSLVKGVEETQYF.